The rows below give T cell receptor beta chains drawn from one sample of a study of T cell repertoires in cytomegalovirus infection. TCRdb re-analysed the reads in MiXCR, keeping a single row per CDR3 protein. The sample records under 350,000 distinct CDR3 sequences, over 7.5% being singletons. The source material was PBMCs. The receptors were gathered from a human donor in good health (CMV status not recorded). Some clones in this sample may be carry-over from other donors' samples. Each CDR3 is given with its conserved first and last residue. The D gene is left open where the match is weak. Some rows have no size entry. The others give once, few or many, or a class for an expanded clone.

TRBV5-4	few	TRBJ2-1	NA	TGTGCCAGCAGCCGACCCAGACCAGGTGAGCAGTTCTTC	CASSRPRPGEQFF
TRBV5-1	few	TRBJ2-5	TRBD1	TGCGCCAGCAGTTCCGACAGGGGTAAGGGAGAGACCCAGTACTTC	CASSSDRGKGETQYF
TRBV2	few	TRBJ1-5	TRBD1	TGTGCCAGCAGTGAAAGGTCAGGGGGCGCAGGTCAGCCCCAGCATTTT	CASSERSGGAGQPQHF
TRBV29-1	NA	TRBJ2-2	TRBD2	TGCAGCGGGACTAGCGGGTCGACCTTCGGTGGGGAGCTGTTTTTT	CSGTSGSTFGGELFF
TRBV7-2	many	TRBJ2-3	TRBD1	TGTGCCAGCAGCTTCCGCGGACAGGGGCCCGATACGCAGTATTTT	CASSFRGQGPDTQYF
TRBV5-8	many	TRBJ1-2	NA	TGTGCCAGCAGCTTTCGAGGTGCCGGAAATGGCTACACCTTC	CASSFRGAGNGYTF
TRBV2	few	TRBJ2-1	TRBD2	TGTGCCAGCAGTGAAAGGAGCGGGGGTAGCTCCTACAATGAGCAGTTCTTC	CASSERSGGSSYNEQFF
TRBV7-3	NA	TRBJ2-2	NA	TGTGCCAGCAGCCATTACTCGGGGGCGACCGGGGAGCTGTTTTTT	CASSHYSGATGELFF
TRBV6-6	few	TRBJ2-7	TRBD1	TGTGCCACCCGTTTGCCCCGGGACAGGCTCTACGAGCAGTACTTC	CATRLPRDRLYEQYF
TRBV7-2	few	TRBJ2-3	NA	TGTGCCAGCAGCTTATATGGGGGATACACAGATACGCAGTATTTT	CASSLYGGYTDTQYF
TRBV12-3/TRBV12-4	NA	TRBJ2-3	NA	TGTGCCAGCAGGCTCAGGGAGCTGGGCACAGATACGCAGTATTTT	CASRLRELGTDTQYF
TRBV5-1	NA	TRBJ1-1	NA	TGCGCCAGCAGCCGGACATCCGTGAACACTGAAGCTTTCTTT	CASSRTSVNTEAFF
TRBV6-2/TRBV6-3	many	TRBJ2-1	NA	TGTGCCAGCAGTTACTCGATGAGGAATGAGCAGTTCTTC	CASSYSMRNEQFF
TRBV27	NA	TRBJ2-7	NA	TGTGCCAGCAGTCCGGGAATCGGGTCCAGCTACGAGCAGTACTTC	CASSPGIGSSYEQYF
TRBV5-4	few	TRBJ2-2	TRBD2	TGTGCCAGCAGAAAACTAGCGGGAGTTTCCGGGGAGCTGTTTTTT	CASRKLAGVSGELFF
TRBV7-2	many	TRBJ2-7	NA	TGTGCCAGCAGCTACATGAACTACGAGCAGTACTTC	CASSYMNYEQYF
TRBV5-6	few	TRBJ2-5	TRBD1	TGTGCCAGCAGCTTTGACAGGGGGATCCAAGAGACCCAGTACTTC	CASSFDRGIQETQYF
TRBV2	NA	TRBJ2-3	NA	TGTGCCAGCAGTGTCCAGCCGAGGGGCCAGCAGTATAGGAGCACAGATACGCAGTATTTT	CASSVQPRGQQYRSTDTQYF